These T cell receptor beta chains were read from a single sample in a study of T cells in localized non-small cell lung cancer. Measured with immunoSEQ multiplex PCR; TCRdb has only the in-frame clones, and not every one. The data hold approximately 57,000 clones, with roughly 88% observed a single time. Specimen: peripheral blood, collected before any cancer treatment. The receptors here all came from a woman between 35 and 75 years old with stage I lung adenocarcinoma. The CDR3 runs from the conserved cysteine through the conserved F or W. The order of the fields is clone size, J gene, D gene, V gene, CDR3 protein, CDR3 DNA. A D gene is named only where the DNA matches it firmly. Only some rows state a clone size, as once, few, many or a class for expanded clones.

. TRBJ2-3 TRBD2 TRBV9 CASSETGLAAGTDTQYF TGTGCCAGCAGCGAAACGGGCCTAGCGGCGGGGACAGATACGCAGTATTTT
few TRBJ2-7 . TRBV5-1 CASSFIPFGGVSYEQYF TGCGCCAGCAGCTTCATTCCTTTCGGGGGAGTCTCCTACGAGCAGTACTTC
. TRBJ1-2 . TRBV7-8 CASSGQTYYGYTF TGTGCCAGCAGCGGTCAGACGTACTATGGCTACACCTTC
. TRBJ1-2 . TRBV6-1 CAVGQKSNGYTF TGTGCCGTCGGACAGAAATCAAATGGCTACACCTTC
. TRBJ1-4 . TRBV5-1 CASSFFGTGATNEKLFF TGCGCCAGCAGCTTCTTTGGGACCGGGGCAACTAATGAAAAACTGTTTTTT
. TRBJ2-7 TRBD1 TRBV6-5 CASRAQGASTYEQYF TGTGCCAGCAGGGCACAGGGGGCCTCCACCTACGAGCAGTACTTC
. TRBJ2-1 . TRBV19 CASSVKGDSYNEQFF TGTGCCAGTAGTGTGAAGGGGGATTCCTACAATGAGCAGTTCTTC
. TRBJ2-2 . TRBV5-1 CASRFPRDGAFTGELFF TGCGCCAGCAGATTCCCCCGGGACGGAGCTTTCACCGGGGAGCTGTTTTTT
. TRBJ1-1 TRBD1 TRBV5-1 CASSLLRQGLGNTEAFF TGCGCCAGCAGCTTGTTGAGACAGGGATTGGGAAACACTGAAGCTTTCTTT
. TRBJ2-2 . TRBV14 CASSQRQPPFTGELFF TGTGCCAGCAGCCAAAGGCAGCCCCCGTTCACCGGGGAGCTGTTTTTT
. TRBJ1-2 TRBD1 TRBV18 CASSPGQGPNYGYTF TGTGCCAGCTCACCGGGACAGGGGCCTAACTATGGCTACACCTTC
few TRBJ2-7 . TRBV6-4 CASSYEQYF TGTGCCAGCAGTTACGAGCAGTACTTC
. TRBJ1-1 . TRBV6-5 CASIRGTEAFF TGTGCCAGCATCAGGGGCACTGAAGCTTTCTTT
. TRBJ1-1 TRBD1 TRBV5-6 CASSLSYRGEGTEAFF TGTGCCAGCAGCTTGTCATACAGGGGTGAAGGCACTGAAGCTTTCTTT
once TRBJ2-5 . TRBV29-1 CSVRDGQETQYF TGCAGCGTTCGGGACGGACAAGAGACCCAGTACTTC
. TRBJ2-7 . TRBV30 CAWSSAPSYEQYF TGTGCCTGGAGTTCGGCTCCTTCCTACGAGCAGTACTTC
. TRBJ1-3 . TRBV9 CASSVGPTSGNTIYF TGTGCCAGCAGCGTAGGGCCAACCTCTGGAAACACCATATATTTT
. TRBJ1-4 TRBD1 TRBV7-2 CASSQTGMSEKLFF TGTGCCAGCAGCCAGACAGGGATGAGTGAAAAACTGTTTTTT
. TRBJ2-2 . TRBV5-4 CASSPGVAGELFF TGTGCCAGCAGCCCCGGTGTAGCCGGGGAGCTGTTTTTT
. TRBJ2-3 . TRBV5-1 CASRGKSTDTQYF TGCGCCAGCAGGGGGAAAAGCACAGATACGCAGTATTTT
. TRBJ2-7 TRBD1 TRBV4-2 CASSLNTGGYEQYF TGTGCCAGCAGCCTCAACACAGGGGGCTACGAGCAGTACTTC
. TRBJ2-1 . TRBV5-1 CASSLVQGMNNEQFF TGCGCCAGCAGCTTGGTGCAGGGGATGAACAATGAGCAGTTCTTC
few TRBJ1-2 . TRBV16 CASSPERGVGYTF TGTGCCAGCAGCCCCGAGAGGGGAGTAGGCTACACCTTC
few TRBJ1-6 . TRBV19 CASRESSYNSPLHF TGTGCCAGTAGAGAGAGCTCCTATAATTCACCCCTCCACTTT
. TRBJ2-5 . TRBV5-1 CASSLTGLAETQYF TGCGCCAGCAGCTTGACAGGGTTGGCGGAGACCCAGTACTTC
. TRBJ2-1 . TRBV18 CASSPPVHNEQFF TGTGCCAGCTCACCTCCTGTCCACAATGAGCAGTTCTTC
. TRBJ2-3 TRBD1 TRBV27 CASSSAGTGGPDTQYF TGTGCCAGCAGTTCCGCCGGGACAGGGGGCCCAGATACGCAGTATTTT
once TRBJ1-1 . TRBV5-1 CASSLAGGRTEAFF TGCGCCAGCAGCTTGGCGGGTGGTAGGACTGAAGCTTTCTTT
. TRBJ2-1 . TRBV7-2 CASSLRPNEQFF TGTGCCAGCAGCTTAAGGCCAAATGAGCAGTTCTTC
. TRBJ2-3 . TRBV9 CASALGGEGDTQYF TGTGCCAGCGCTCTGGGCGGTGAGGGGGATACGCAGTATTTT
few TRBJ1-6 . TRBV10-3 CAISGPGSPLHF TGTGCCATCTCTGGGCCGGGCTCACCCCTCCACTTT
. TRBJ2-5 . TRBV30 CAWSVRQVGETQYF TGTGCCTGGAGTGTACGACAGGTAGGAGAGACCCAGTACTTC
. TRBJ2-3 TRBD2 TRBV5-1 CASSGGLAGPDTQYF TGCGCCAGCAGCGGAGGACTAGCGGGGCCAGATACGCAGTATTTT
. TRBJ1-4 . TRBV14 CASSRLLYEKLFF TGTGCCAGCAGCCGGCTACTATATGAAAAACTGTTTTTT
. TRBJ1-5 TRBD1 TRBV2 CASSASTGGAGQPQHF TGTGCCAGCAGTGCGAGCACAGGGGGCGCCGGTCAGCCCCAGCATTTT
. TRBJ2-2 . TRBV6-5 CASSYTPTAYTGELFF TGTGCCAGCAGTTATACGCCGACAGCCTACACCGGGGAGCTGTTTTTT
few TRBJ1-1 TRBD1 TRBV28 CASSLWDRATEAFF TGTGCCAGCAGTTTATGGGACAGGGCGACTGAAGCTTTCTTT
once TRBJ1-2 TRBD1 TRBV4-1 CASSQDRGRAGYTF TGCGCCAGCAGCCAAGACAGGGGGCGTGCTGGCTACACCTTC
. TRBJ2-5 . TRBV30 CAWSVVGGQETQYF TGTGCCTGGAGTGTCGTAGGGGGTCAAGAGACCCAGTACTTC